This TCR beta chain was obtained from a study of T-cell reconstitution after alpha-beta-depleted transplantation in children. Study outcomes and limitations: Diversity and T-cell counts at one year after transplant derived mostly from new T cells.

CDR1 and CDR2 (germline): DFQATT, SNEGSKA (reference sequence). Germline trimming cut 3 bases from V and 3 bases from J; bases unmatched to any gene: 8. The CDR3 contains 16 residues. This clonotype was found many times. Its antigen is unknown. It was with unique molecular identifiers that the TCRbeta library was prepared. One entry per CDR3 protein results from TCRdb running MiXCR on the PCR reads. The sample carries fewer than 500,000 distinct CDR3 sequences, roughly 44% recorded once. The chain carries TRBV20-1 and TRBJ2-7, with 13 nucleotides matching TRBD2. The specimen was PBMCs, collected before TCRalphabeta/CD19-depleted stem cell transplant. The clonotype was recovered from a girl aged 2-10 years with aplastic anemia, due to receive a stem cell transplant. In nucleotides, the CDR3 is TGCAGTGCTAGGGGCCCGGGACTAGCGGGGAACTACGAGCAGTACTTC. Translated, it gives CSARGPGLAGNYEQYF.